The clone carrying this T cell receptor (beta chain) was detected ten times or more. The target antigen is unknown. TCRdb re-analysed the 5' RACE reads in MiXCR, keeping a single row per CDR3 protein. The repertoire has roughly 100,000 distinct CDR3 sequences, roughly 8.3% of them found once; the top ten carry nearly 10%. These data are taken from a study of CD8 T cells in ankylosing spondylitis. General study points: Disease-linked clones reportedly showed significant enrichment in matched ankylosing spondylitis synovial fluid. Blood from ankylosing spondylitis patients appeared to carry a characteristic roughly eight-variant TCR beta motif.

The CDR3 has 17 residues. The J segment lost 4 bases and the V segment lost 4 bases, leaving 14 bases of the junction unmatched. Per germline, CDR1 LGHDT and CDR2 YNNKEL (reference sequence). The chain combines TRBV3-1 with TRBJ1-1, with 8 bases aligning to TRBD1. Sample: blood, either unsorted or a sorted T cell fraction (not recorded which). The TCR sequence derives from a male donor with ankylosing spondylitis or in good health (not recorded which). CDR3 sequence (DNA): TGTGCCAGCAGCCGCGACCGGGACAGGAGTTTATTCACTGAAGCTTTCTTT. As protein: CASSRDRDRSLFTEAFF. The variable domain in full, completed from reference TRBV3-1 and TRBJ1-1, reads DTAVSQTPKYLVTQMGNDKSIKCEQNLGHDTMYWYKQDSKKFLKIMFSYNNKELIINETVPNRFSPKSPDKAHLNLHINSLELGDSAVYFCASSRDRDRSLFTEAFFGQGTRLTVV.